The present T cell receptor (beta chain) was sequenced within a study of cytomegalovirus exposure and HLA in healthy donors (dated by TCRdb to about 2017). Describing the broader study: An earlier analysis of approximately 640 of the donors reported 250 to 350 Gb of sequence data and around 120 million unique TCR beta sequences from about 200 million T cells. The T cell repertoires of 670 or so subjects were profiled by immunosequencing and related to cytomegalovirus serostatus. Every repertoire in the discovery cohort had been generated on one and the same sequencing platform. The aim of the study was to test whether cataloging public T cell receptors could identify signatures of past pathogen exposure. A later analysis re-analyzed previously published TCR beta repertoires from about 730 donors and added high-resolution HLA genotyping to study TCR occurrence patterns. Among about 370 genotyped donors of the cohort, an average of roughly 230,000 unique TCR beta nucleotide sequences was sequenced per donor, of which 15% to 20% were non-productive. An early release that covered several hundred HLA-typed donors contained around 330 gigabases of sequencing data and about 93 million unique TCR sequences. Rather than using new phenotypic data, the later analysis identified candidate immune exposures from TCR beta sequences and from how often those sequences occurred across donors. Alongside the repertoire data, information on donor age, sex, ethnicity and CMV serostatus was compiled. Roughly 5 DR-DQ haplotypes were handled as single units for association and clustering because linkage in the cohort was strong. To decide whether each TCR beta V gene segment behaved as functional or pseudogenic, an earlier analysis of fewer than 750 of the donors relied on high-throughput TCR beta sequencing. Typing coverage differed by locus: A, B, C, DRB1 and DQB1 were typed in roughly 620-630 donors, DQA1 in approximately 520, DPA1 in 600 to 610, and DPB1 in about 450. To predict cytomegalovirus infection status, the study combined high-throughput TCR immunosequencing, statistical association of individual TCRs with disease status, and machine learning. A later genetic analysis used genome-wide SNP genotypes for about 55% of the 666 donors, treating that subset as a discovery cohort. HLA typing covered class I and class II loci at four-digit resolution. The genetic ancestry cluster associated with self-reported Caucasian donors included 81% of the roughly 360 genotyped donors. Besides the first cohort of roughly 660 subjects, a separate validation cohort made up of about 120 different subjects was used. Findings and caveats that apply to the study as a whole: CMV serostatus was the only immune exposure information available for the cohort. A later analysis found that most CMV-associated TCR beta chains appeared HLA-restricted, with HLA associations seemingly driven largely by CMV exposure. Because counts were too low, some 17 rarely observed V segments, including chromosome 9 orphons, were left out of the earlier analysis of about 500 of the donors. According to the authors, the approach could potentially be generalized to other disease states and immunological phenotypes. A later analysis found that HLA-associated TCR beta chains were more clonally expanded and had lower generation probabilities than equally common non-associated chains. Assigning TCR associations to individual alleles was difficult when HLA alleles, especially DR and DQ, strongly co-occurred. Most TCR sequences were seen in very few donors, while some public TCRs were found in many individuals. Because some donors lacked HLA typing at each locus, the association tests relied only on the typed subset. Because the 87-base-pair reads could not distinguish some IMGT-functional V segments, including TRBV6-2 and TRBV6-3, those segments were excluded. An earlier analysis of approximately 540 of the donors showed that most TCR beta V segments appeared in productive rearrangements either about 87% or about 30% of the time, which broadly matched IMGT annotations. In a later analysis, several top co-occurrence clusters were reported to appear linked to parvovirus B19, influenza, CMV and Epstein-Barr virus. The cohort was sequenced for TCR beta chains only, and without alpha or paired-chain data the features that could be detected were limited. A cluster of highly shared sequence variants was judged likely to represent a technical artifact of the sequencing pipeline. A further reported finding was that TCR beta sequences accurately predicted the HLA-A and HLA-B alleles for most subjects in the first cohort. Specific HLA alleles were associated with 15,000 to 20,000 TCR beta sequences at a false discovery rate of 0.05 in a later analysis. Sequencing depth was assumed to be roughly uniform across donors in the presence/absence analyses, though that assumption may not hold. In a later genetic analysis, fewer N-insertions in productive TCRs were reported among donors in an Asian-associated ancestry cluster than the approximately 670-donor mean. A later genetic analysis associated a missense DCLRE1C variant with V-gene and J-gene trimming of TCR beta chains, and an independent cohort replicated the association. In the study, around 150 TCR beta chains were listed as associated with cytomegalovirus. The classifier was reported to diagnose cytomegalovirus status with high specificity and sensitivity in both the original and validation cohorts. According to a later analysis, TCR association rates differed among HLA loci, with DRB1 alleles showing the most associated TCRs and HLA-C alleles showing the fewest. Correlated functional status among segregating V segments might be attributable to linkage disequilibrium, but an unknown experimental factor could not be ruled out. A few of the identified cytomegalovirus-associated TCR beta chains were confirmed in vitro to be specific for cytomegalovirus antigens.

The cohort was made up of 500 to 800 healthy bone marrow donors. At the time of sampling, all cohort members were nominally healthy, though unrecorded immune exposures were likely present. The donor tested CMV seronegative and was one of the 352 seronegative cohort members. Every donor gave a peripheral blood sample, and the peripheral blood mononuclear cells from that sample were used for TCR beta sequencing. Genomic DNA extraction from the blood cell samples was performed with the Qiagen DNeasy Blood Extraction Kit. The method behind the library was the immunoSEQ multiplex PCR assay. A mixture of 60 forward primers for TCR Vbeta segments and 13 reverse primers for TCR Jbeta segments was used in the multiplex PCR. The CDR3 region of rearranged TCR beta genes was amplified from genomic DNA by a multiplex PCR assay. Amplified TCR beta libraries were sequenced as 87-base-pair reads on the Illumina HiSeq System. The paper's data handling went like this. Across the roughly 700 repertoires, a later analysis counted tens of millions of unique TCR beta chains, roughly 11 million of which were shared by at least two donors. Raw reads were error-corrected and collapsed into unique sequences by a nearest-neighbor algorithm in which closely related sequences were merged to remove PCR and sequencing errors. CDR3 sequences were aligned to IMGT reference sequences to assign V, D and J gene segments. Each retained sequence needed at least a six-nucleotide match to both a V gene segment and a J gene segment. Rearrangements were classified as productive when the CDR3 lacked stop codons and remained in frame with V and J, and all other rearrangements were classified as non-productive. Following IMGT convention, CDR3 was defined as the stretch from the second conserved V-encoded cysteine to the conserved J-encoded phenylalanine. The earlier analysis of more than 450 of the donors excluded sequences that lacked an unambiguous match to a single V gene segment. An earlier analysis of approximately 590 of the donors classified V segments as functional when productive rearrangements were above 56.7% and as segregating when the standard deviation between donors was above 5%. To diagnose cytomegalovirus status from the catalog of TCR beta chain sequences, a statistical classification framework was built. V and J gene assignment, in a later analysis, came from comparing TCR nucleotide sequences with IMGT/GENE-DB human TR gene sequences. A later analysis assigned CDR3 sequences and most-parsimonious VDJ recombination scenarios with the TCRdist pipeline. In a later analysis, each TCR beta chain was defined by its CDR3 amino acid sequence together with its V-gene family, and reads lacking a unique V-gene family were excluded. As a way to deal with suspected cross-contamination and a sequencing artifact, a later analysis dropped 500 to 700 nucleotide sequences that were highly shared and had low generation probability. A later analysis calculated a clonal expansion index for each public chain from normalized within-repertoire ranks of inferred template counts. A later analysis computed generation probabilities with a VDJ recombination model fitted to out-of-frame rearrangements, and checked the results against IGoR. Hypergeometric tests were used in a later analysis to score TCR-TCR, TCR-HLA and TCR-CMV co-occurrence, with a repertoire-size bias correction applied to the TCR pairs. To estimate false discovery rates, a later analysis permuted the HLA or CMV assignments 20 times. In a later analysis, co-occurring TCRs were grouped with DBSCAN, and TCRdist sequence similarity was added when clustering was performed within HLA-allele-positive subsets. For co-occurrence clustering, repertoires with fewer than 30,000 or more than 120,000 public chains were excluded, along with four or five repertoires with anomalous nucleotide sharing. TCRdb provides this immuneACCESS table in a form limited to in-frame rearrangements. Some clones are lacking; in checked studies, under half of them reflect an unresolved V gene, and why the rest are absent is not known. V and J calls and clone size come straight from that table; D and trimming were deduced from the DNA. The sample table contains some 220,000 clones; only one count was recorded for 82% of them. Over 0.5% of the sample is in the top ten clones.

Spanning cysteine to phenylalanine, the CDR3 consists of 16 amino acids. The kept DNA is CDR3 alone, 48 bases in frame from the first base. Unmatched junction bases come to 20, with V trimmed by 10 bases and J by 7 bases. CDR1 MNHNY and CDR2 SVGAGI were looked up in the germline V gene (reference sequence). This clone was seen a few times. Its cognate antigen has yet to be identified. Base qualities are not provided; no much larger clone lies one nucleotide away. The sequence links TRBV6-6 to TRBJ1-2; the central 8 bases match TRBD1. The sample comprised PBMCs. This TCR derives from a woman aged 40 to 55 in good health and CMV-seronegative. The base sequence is TGTGCCACCGTCCGAGAGGCAGGGGGCGCGGCAAGTGGCTACACCTTC. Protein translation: CATVREAGGAASGYTF.